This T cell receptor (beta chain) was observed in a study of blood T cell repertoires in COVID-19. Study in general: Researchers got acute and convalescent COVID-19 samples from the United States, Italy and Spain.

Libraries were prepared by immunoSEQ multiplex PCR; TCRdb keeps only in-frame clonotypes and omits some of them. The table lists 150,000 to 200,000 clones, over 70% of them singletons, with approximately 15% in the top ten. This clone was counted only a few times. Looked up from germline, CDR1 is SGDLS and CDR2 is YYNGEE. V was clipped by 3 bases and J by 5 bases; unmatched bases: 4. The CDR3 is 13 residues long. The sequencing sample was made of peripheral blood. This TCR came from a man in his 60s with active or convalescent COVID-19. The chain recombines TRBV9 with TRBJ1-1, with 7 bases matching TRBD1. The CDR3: CASSATGYTEAFF. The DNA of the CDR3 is TGTGCCAGCAGCGCGACAGGGTATACTGAAGCTTTCTTT.